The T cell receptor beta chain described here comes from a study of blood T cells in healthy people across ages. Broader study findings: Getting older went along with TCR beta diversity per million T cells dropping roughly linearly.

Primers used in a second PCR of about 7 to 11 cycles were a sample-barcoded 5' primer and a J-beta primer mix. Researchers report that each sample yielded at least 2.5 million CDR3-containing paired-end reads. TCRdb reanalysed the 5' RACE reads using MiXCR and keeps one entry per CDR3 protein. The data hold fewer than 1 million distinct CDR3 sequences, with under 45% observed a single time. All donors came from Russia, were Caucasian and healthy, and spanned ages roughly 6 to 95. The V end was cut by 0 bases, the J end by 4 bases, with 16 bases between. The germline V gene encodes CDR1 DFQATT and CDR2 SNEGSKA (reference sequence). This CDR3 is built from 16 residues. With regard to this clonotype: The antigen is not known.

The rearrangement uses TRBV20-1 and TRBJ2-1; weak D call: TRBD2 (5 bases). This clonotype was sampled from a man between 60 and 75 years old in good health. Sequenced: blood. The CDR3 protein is CSARDLRAWEYNEQFF. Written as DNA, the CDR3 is TGCAGTGCTAGAGATTTACGTGCTTGGGAGTACAATGAGCAGTTCTTC.